The TCR beta chain described here comes from a study of T cells after yellow fever vaccination. Study findings and constraints: Clonotypes shared by both compartments, CD4 and CD8, made up a small share. Post-booster repertoires contained most primary-vaccination clones again (roughly 97% CD4, 88% CD8).

The CDR3 has 13 residues. The germline V gene encodes CDR1 MGHDK and CDR2 SYGVNS. V shed 5 bases, J shed 10 bases, and the junction held 7 bases outside the gene matches. This clonotype turned up a few times. Its antigen is unidentified. TCRdb re-called the 5' RACE reads through MiXCR, storing one row per CDR3 protein. This sample has around 500,000 distinct CDR3 sequences, with around a fifth found just once. This chain uses TRBV25-1 with TRBJ2-1; TRBD2 agrees at 8 bases. The TCR was taken from a man aged 18 to 29 who received the YFV17D yellow fever vaccine. Material: PBMCs, obtained roughly 20 days after the first yellow fever vaccination. The CDR3 here is CASSLKVAGEQFF. CDR3 coding DNA: TGTGCCAGCAGTCTAAAGGTAGCGGGGGAGCAGTTCTTC.